These T cell receptor beta chains were read from a single sample in a study of STAT5B mutations in CD4+ large granular lymphocyte leukemia. Profiling relied on immunoSEQ multiplex PCR, and the TCRdb table lists in-frame clones only, not all of them. Among approximately 27,000 clones listed, approximately 80% were seen once. Sample: CD4+ T cells from blood buffy coats. The source is a human donor in good health. The CDR3 runs from the conserved cysteine through the conserved F or W. The D gene is left open where the match is weak. Clone size appears in some rows only: once, few, many, or a class for an expanded clone.

CDR3 protein,CDR3 DNA,D gene,CDR3 length,J gene,V gene,clone size
CASSEQGAINEQFF,TGTGCCAGCAGTGAACAGGGGGCGATCAATGAGCAGTTCTTC,TRBD1,14,TRBJ2-1,TRBV2,-
CASSPMGQPRNGEQFF,TGTGCCAGTAGTCCTATGGGACAGCCGCGCAACGGTGAGCAGTTCTTC,TRBD1,16,TRBJ2-1,TRBV19,-
CSAGTPTEAFF,TGCAGTGCCGGGACACCCACTGAAGCTTTCTTT,-,11,TRBJ1-1,TRBV20-1,few
CASSVTGDRGYTF,TGTGCCAGCAGCGTGACAGGGGATCGGGGCTACACCTTC,TRBD1,13,TRBJ1-2,TRBV11-3,-
CASSGWTDSGELFF,TGTGCCAGCAGTGGATGGACAGATTCCGGGGAGCTGTTTTTT,-,14,TRBJ2-2,TRBV6-1,-
CASRGKGGSLGTQYF,TGTGCCAGCAGGGGGAAGGGCGGGAGCCTGGGTACGCAGTATTTT,TRBD2,15,TRBJ2-3,TRBV2,-
CASSWWGGKQETQYF,TGTGCCAGCAGCTGGTGGGGGGGCAAACAAGAGACCCAGTACTTC,-,15,TRBJ2-5,TRBV5-4,-
CATSPTKKGTNEKLFF,TGTGCCACCAGCCCCACAAAAAAGGGGACGAATGAAAAACTGTTTTTT,-,16,TRBJ1-4,TRBV15,-
CASSPPGIAGGVTDTQYF,TGTGCCAGCAGCCCCCCCGGAATAGCGGGAGGGGTAACAGATACGCAGTATTTT,TRBD2,18,TRBJ2-3,TRBV7-9,-
CASSLASTGREETQYF,TGTGCCAGCAGCTTGGCAAGCACAGGGAGAGAAGAGACCCAGTACTTC,-,16,TRBJ2-5,TRBV5-4,once